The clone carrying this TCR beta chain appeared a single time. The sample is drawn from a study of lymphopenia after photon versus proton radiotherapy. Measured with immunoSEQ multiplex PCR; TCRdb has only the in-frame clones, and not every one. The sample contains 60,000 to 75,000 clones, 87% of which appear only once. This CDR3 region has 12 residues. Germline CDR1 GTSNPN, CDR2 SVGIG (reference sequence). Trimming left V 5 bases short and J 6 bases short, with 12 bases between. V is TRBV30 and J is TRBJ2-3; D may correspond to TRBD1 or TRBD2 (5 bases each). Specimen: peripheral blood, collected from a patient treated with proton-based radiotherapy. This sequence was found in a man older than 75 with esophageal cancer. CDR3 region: CAWEYGGDTQYF. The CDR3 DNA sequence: TGTGCCTGGGAGTATGGGGGTGATACGCAGTATTTT.